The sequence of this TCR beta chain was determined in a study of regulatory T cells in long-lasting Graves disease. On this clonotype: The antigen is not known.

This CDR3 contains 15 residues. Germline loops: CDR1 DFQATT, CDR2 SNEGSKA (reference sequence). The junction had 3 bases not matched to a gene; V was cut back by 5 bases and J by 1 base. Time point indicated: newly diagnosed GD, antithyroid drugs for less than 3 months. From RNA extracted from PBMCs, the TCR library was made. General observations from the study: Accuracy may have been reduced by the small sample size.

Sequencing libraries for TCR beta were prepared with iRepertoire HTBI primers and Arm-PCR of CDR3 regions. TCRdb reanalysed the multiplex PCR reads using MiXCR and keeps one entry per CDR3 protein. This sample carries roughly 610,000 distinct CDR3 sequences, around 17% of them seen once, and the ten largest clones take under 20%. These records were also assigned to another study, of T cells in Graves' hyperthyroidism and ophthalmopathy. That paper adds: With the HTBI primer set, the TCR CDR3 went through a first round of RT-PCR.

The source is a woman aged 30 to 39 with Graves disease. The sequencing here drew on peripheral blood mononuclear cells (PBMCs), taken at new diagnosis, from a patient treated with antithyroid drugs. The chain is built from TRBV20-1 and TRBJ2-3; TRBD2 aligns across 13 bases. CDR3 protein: CSAPGTSGGTDTQYF. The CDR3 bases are TGCAGTGCTCCCGGGACTAGCGGGGGCACAGATACGCAGTATTTT.